This entry describes one T cell receptor (beta chain). The data originate from a study of blood T cell repertoires in COVID-19. Libraries were prepared by immunoSEQ multiplex PCR; TCRdb keeps only in-frame clonotypes and omits some of them. The table has approximately 170,000 clones, 80% to 85% seen once. Germline V gene data show CDR1 as LNHNV and CDR2 as YYDKDF (reference sequence). The CDR3 sequence is 14 residues long. V was clipped by 3 bases and J by 2 bases; unmatched bases: 4. Sequencing was carried out using peripheral blood. This chain uses TRBV15 with TRBJ2-7; 7 bases align to TRBD1. The receptor was isolated from a woman in her 70s with COVID-19, enrolled during active disease. CDR3 nucleotides: TGTGCCACCAGCAGGAGGGACAGACCCTACGAGCAGTACTTC. Translated: CATSRRDRPYEQYF.